This entry lists 24 T cell receptor beta chains sequenced from one sample in a study of technical replicates of blood from a handful of donors. Clones were read by immunoSEQ multiplex PCR, and TCRdb kept only the in-frame ones, dropping some. The sample records 85,000 to 100,000 clones, under 95% being singletons. The sequenced sample consisted of T cells isolated from PBMCs. These receptors all come from a human donor in good health.

The rearrangement joins TRBV10-1 to TRBJ1-1, with D perhaps TRBD1 (5 bases). In germline, CDR1 is WNHNN, CDR2 SYGVQD (reference sequence). V lost 3 bases to trimming and J lost 0 bases, with 11 bases between them. The CDR3 runs 15 residues. The CDR3 is CASSDSTVMNTEAFF. The CDR3 region has the DNA TGCGCCAGCAGTGACTCGACAGTCATGAACACTGAAGCTTTCTTT.

V gene TRBV7-6 combines with J gene TRBJ2-1; 14 bases are shared with TRBD2. After removal of 5 bases from V and 3 bases from J, the junction contained 9 bases not matched to a gene. Germline-derived CDR1 and CDR2 are SGHVS and FNYEAQ. The CDR3 covers 18 residues. CDR3 sequence: CASSLGGLAGANYNEQFF. The CDR3 bases are TGTGCCAGCAGCCTCGGGGGACTAGCGGGAGCAAACTACAATGAGCAGTTCTTC.

This clone was seen only once. The chain recombines TRBV15 with TRBJ1-5; D is ambiguous. V dropped 0 bases and J dropped 6 bases, with 12 bases sitting between them. The CDR3 consists of 15 residues. Germline values: CDR1 LNHNV, CDR2 YYDKDF (reference sequence). The CDR3 region has the DNA TGTGCCACCAGCAGAGATGGCAGGTTGGGTCAGCCCCAGCATTTT. Translating it yields CATSRDGRLGQPQHF.

This chain uses TRBV27 with TRBJ2-7; the D gene is possibly TRBD2 (5 bases). The CDR3 totals 16 residues. The ends were cut back, 7 bases at V and 0 bases at J, with 19 bases in the middle. Germline V gene sequence: CDR1 MNHEY, CDR2 SMNVEV (reference sequence). The CDR3 DNA is TGTGCCAGCAATGGCTATCGAACTAGAAACTCCTACGAGCAGTACTTC. It is translated as CASNGYRTRNSYEQYF.

V is TRBV7-8 and J is TRBJ2-7, with D perhaps TRBD2 (6 bases). Trimming cost V 5 bases and J 2 bases, with 10 bases left between them. CDR3 size: 13 residues. Germline V gene data show CDR1 as SGHVS and CDR2 as FQNEAQ. The CDR3 loop is CASSRSGAYEQYF. CDR3 nucleotides: TGTGCCAGCAGCCGTTCGGGAGCCTACGAGCAGTACTTC.

A single count supports this clone. The chain recombines TRBV19 with TRBJ1-1; D is uncertain. V dropped 1 base and J dropped 8 bases, with 11 bases sitting between them. From germline, CDR1 is LNHDA and CDR2 SQIVND (reference sequence). The CDR3 runs to 13 residues. The CDR3 loop is CASSIGTASEAFF. The CDR3 DNA is TGTGCCAGTAGTATAGGGACGGCTAGCGAAGCTTTCTTT.

The chain carries TRBV29-1 and TRBJ1-1; D perhaps matches TRBD1 (5 bases). CDR1 is SQVTM and CDR2 is ANQGSEA in the germline V gene. Trimming shortened V by 2 bases and J by 1 base, and 11 bases separated the two germline ends. The CDR3 is 14 amino acids. The CDR3 bases are TGCAGCGTTGAAACCGTGGGGCGGAACACTGAAGCTTTCTTT. It codes for CSVETVGRNTEAFF. Full variable domain (rest looked up from reference TRBV29-1 and TRBJ1-1): SAVISQKPSRDICQRGTSLTIQCQVDSQVTMMFWYRQQPGQSLTLIATANQGSEATYESGFVIDKFPISRPNLTFSTLTVSNMSPEDSSIYLCSVETVGRNTEAFFGQGTRLTVV.

V usage is TRBV4-1 and J usage is TRBJ2-3; TRBD2 matches at 15 bases. The CDR3 has 19 amino acids. Germline V lookup: CDR1 MGHRA, CDR2 YSYEKL. Trimming at V came to 4 bases and at J to 0 bases, leaving 8 bases not matched to a gene. The CDR3 protein is CASSPGLAGGPTSTDTQYF. DNA of the CDR3: TGCGCCAGCAGCCCAGGACTAGCGGGAGGGCCAACTAGCACAGATACGCAGTATTTT.

The rearrangement links TRBV6-5 to TRBJ2-7, with TRBD2 matching over 11 bases. The CDR3 has 14 residues. Per the germline V gene, CDR1 is MNHEY and CDR2 is SVGAGI. The V gene end was trimmed by 5 bases and the J gene end by 3 bases; junction bases not matched to a gene: 3. The CDR3 loop reads CASSTSGSNYEQYF. CDR3 bases: TGTGCCAGCAGTACTAGCGGGAGTAACTACGAGCAGTACTTC.

The V gene is TRBV7-9, the J gene TRBJ2-1; a weak D match, TRBD1 (6 bases). This CDR3 has 16 residues. Trimming took 5 bases from V and 5 from J, leaving 19 bases between them. Germline CDR1 SEHNR, CDR2 FQNEAQ (reference sequence). The CDR3 sequence: CASSPHSGQSDNEQFF. In DNA, the CDR3 is TGTGCCAGCAGCCCTCACTCCGGACAGTCAGACAATGAGCAGTTCTTC.

The chain uses TRBV10-3 and TRBJ1-4; 7 nucleotides match TRBD1. J gave up 12 bases and V 4 bases, and 5 bases lay outside the gene matches. Germline V gene data show CDR1 as ENHRY and CDR2 as SYGVKD. The CDR3 totals 12 residues. Here the CDR3 DNA reads TGTGCCATCAGTGCGGACAGGAAAGAACTGTTTTTT. Translating it yields CAISADRKELFF.

The chain links TRBV28 to TRBJ2-7; D is unresolved. Trimming shortened V by 6 bases and J by 2 bases, and 17 bases separated the two germline ends. The CDR3 is 15 residues long. Looked up from germline, CDR1 is MDHEN and CDR2 is SYDVKM. In nucleotides, the CDR3 is TGTGCCAGCAGACCCAGGCCCGACACTGCCTACGAGCAGTACTTC. It is translated as CASRPRPDTAYEQYF. The full variable domain, rest sourced from reference TRBV28 and TRBJ2-7, is DVKVTQSSRYLVKRTGEKVFLECVQDMDHENMFWYRQDPGLGLRLIYFSYDVKMKEKGDIPEGYSVSREKKERFSLILESASTNQTSMYLCASRPRPDTAYEQYFGPGTRLTVT.

This rearrangement joins TRBV11-3 to TRBJ1-1, with no clear D. The V and J ends lost 1 base and 1 base respectively, with 7 bases between them. The germline V gene has CDR1 SGHNT and CDR2 YENEEA. The CDR3 is made up of 14 amino acids. In nucleotides, the CDR3 is TGTGCCAGCAGCTTAGGGGGAGGGAACACTGAAGCTTTCTTT. Its translation: CASSLGGGNTEAFF.

V gene TRBV6-1 combines with J gene TRBJ1-1; no firm D call. The CDR3 length is 15 residues. From germline, CDR1 is MNHNS and CDR2 SASEGT. V gave up 1 base and J gave up 0 bases, with 9 bases separating them. Written as DNA, the CDR3 is TGTGCCAGCAGTGAAGGTCCGGTCATGAACACTGAAGCTTTCTTT. Protein: CASSEGPVMNTEAFF.

The genes are TRBV6-5 and TRBJ1-5; the D gene is possibly TRBD1 (6 bases). From germline, CDR1 is MNHEY and CDR2 SVGAGI. The CDR3 contains 15 residues. Trimming cost V 2 bases and J 6 bases, with 14 bases left between them. In nucleotides, the CDR3 is TGTGCCAGCAGTTACACCACAGGGAACGGTCAGCCCCAGCATTTT. This sequence encodes CASSYTTGNGQPQHF.

This clone was seen a single time. J is TRBJ2-2 and V is TRBV29-1; D is unclear. Deletions cut 4 bases from V and 2 bases from J, with 8 bases between. Per germline, CDR1 SQVTM and CDR2 ANQGSEA. CDR3 length: 13 amino acids. CDR3 in amino acids: CSVAHTNTGELFF. CDR3 coding DNA: TGCAGCGTTGCCCATACTAACACCGGGGAGCTGTTTTTT.

The CDR3, as DNA: TGCGCCAGCAGCTTTGACAGGGGGAGTTACGAGCAGTACTTC. It is translated as CASSFDRGSYEQYF. V gene TRBV5-1 combines with J gene TRBJ2-7; TRBD1 agrees at 9 bases. J was trimmed by 4 bases and V by 2 bases; bases with no gene match: 4. Germline-derived CDR1 and CDR2 are SGHRS and YFSETQ. The CDR3 is made up of 14 amino acids.

The rearrangement links TRBV19 to TRBJ1-1; 7 nucleotides match TRBD1. V lost 5 bases to trimming and J lost 1 base; unmatched junction nucleotides: 7. The CDR3 totals 15 residues. Germline V gene data show CDR1 as LNHDA and CDR2 as SQIVND (reference sequence). CDR3 DNA: TGTGCCAGTAGTGTACCGGGACAGTGGAACACTGAAGCTTTCTTT. Translation gives CASSVPGQWNTEAFF.

The rearrangement joins TRBV27 to TRBJ2-5, with 9 positions matching TRBD1. CDR1 MNHEY and CDR2 SMNVEV come from the germline V gene (reference sequence). V lost 2 bases and J lost 4; bases outside the gene matches: 2. The CDR3 has 14 residues. The CDR3 sequence: CASSLTGGIETQYF. Here the CDR3 DNA reads TGTGCCAGCAGTTTAACAGGGGGCATAGAGACCCAGTACTTC.

The J gene is TRBJ1-2, the V gene TRBV6-1; 7 bases align to TRBD1. CDR1 is MNHNS and CDR2 is SASEGT in the germline V gene. The CDR3 runs to 13 residues. The J segment lost 10 bases and the V segment lost 7 bases, leaving 12 bases of the junction unmatched. The CDR3 nucleotides are TGTGCCAGCATCGAACCCGGGACAGTGACCTACACCTTC. Translating it yields CASIEPGTVTYTF.

This clone is a singleton in its sample. This CDR3 reads CASSLTGELFF. The CDR3 nucleotides are TGTGCCAGCAGTCTAACCGGGGAGCTGTTTTTT. The V gene is TRBV25-1, the J gene TRBJ2-2; no clear D gene. The V end lost 5 bases, the J end lost 5 bases, and 3 bases lay between the germline ends. The CDR3 runs 11 residues. Germline V gene sequence: CDR1 MGHDK, CDR2 SYGVNS. The full variable domain, with the rest looked up from reference TRBV25-1 and TRBJ2-2, is EADIYQTPRYLVIGTGKKITLECSQTMGHDKMYWYQQDPGMELHLIHYSYGVNSTEKGDLSSESTVSRIRTEHFPLTLESARPSHTSQYLCASSLTGELFFGEGSRLTVL.

J is TRBJ2-3 and V is TRBV7-9; 8 bases match TRBD2. This CDR3 is 17 amino acids long. In germline, CDR1 is SEHNR, CDR2 FQNEAQ (reference sequence). Trimming cost V 1 base and J 2 bases; bases outside gene matches: 8. In DNA, the CDR3 is TGTGCCAGCAGCTTAGTTCCGAGCGGGGGACCCACAGATACGCAGTATTTT. It translates to CASSLVPSGGPTDTQYF.

The V call is TRBV10-3, the J call TRBJ2-3; 8 nucleotides line up with TRBD2. V lost 4 bases to trimming and J lost 4 bases; unmatched junction nucleotides: 4. The CDR3 is 14 amino acids. Germline CDR1 reads ENHRY; CDR2 reads SYGVKD. The CDR3 protein is CAISGSGGADTQYF. CDR3 sequence (DNA): TGTGCCATCAGTGGGAGCGGGGGTGCAGATACGCAGTATTTT.

The rearrangement uses TRBV15 and TRBJ1-4; weak D call: TRBD1 (6 bases). Trimming left V 5 bases short and J 3 bases short, with 22 bases between. CDR3 length equals 18 residues. CDR1 is LNHNV and CDR2 is YYDKDF in the germline V gene (reference sequence). DNA of the CDR3: TGTGCCACCAGCCCACGGACAGTGGGCTGGTCAGCTAATGAAAAACTGTTTTTT. This encodes CATSPRTVGWSANEKLFF.